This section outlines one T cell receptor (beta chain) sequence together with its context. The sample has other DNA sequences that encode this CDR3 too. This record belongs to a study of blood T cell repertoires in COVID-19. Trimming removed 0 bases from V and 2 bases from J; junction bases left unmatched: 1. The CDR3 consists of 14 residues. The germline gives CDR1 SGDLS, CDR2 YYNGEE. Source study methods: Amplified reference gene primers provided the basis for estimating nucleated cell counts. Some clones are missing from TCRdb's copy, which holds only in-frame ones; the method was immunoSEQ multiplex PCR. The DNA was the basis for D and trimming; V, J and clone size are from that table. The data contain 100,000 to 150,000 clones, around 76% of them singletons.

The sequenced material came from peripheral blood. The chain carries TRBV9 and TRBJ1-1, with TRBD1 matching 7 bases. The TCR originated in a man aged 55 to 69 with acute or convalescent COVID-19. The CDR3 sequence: CASSVGTGNTEAFF. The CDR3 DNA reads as TGTGCCAGCAGCGTAGGGACAGGCAACACTGAAGCTTTCTTT. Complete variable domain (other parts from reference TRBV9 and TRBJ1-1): DSGVTQTPKHLITATGQRVTLRCSPRSGDLSVYWYQQSLDQGLQFLIQYYNGEERAKGNILERFSAQQFPDLHSELNLSSLELGDSALYFCASSVGTGNTEAFFGQGTRLTVV.